Described below is a single T cell receptor (beta chain) sequence and its context. As for treatment: oral pan-JAK inhibitor, 5-10 mg twice daily. These data are taken from a study of CD8+ T cells in alopecia areata. Background on the study: It was oral tofacitinib, at 5 to 10 mg twice daily, that treated patients received.

Once RNA had been extracted, it was reverse transcribed into cDNA to act as the sequencing template. Assay: immunoSEQ multiplex PCR; the TCRdb copy retains only in-frame clones and omits some. The top ten clones hold 3% to 4% of a sample with over 150,000 clones, roughly three fifths of them seen once. Material: CD4+ T cells sorted from blood, obtained at week 4, from a patient treated with tofacitinib. This receptor was obtained from a human donor with alopecia areata.

CDR3 bases: TGTGCCAGCAGCCAAGATGGGACTAGCGGCCTCCAAGAGACCCAGTACTTC. Translated: CASSQDGTSGLQETQYF. This chain uses TRBV4-2 with TRBJ2-5; TRBD2 aligns across 11 bases. The germline gives CDR1 LGHNA, CDR2 YNFKEQ. CDR3 length: 17 amino acids. Trimming removed 0 bases from V and 1 base from J; junction bases left unmatched: 4.